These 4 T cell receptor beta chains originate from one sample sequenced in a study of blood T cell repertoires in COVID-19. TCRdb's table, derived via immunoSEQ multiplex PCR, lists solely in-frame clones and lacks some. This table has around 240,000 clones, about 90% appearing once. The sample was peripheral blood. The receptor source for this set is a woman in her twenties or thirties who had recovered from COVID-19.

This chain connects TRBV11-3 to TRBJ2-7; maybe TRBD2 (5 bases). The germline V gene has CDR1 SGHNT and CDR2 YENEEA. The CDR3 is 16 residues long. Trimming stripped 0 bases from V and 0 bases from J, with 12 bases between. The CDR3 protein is CASSLDDGESSYEQYF. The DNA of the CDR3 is TGTGCCAGCAGCTTAGATGACGGGGAAAGCTCCTACGAGCAGTACTTC.

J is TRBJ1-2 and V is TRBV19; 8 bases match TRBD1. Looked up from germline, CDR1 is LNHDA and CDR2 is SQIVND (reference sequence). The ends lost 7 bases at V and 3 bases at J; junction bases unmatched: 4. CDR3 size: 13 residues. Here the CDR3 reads CASTTGDYYGYTF. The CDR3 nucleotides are TGTGCCAGTACGACAGGGGATTACTATGGCTACACCTTC. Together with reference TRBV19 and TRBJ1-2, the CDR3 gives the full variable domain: DGGITQSPKYLFRKEGQNVTLSCEQNLNHDAMYWYRQDPGQGLRLIYYSQIVNDFQKGDIAEGYSVSREKKESFPLTVTSAQKNPTAFYLCASTTGDYYGYTFGSGTRLTVV.

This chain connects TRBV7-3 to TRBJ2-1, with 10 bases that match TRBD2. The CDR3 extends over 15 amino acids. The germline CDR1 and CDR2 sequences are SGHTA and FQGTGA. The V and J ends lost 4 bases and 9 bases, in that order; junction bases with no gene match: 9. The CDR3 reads CASSSTAGGLLEQFF. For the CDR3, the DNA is TGTGCCAGCAGCTCCACAGCGGGGGGGCTGCTTGAGCAGTTCTTC.

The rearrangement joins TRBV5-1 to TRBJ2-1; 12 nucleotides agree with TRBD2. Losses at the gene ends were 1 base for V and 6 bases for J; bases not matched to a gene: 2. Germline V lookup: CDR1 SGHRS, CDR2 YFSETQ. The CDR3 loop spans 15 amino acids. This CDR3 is CASSLSSGGANEQFF. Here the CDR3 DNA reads TGCGCCAGCAGCTTGTCTAGCGGGGGGGCCAATGAGCAGTTCTTC.